This TCR beta chain was sequenced during a study of shared clonotypes between healthy human individuals. CD8 cells regarded as naive lacked CD45RO, were positively chosen for CCR7, and omitted terminally differentiated effector memory CD45RA+ cells. This table comes from immunoSEQ multiplex PCR, and its TCRdb copy is limited to in-frame clones, with some not included. The sample records roughly 600,000 clones, 98% being singletons. This receptor was obtained from a man in his thirties or forties in good health. Material for sequencing was naive CD8+ T cells sorted from blood.

The CDR3: CSVEVFPAYTEAFF. In DNA form, the CDR3 reads TGCAGCGTTGAAGTTTTTCCGGCTTACACTGAAGCTTTCTTT. The chain is built from TRBV29-1 and TRBJ1-1, with no clear D. The V end was cut by 1 base, the J end by 3 bases, with 12 bases between. Looked up from germline, CDR1 is SQVTM and CDR2 is ANQGSEA. The CDR3 runs 14 residues.